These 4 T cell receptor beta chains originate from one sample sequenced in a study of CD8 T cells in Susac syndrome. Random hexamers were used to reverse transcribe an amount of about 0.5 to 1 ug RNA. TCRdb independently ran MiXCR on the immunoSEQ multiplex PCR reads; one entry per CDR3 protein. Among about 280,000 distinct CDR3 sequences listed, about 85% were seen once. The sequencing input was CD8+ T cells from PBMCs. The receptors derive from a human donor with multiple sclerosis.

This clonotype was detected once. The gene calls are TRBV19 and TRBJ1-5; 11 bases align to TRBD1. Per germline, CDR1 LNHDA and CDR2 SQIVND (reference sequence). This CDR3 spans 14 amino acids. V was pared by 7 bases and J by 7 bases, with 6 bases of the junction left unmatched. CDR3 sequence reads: CASTDRGRFQPQHF. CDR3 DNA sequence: TGTGCCAGTACGGACAGGGGGCGATTCCAGCCCCAGCATTTT.

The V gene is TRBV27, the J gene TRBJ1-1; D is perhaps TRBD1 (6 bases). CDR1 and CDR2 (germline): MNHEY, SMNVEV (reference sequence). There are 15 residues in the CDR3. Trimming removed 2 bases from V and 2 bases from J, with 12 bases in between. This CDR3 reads CASSLGQGTNTEAFF. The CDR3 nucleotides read TGTGCCAGCAGTTTAGGTCAGGGGACTAACACTGAAGCTTTCTTT.

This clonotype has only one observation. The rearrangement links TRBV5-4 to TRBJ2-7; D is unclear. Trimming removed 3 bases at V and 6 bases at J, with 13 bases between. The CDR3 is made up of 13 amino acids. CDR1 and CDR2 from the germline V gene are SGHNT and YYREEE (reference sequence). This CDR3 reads CASSSSLIPEQYF. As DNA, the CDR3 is TGTGCCAGCAGCTCTTCTCTAATACCCGAGCAGTACTTC.

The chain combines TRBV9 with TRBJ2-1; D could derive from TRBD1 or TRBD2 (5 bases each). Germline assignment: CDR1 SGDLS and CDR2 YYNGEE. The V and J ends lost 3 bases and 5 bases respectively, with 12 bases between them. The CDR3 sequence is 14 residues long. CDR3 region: CASSAPGPNNEQFF. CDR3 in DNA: TGTGCCAGCAGCGCGCCGGGACCGAACAATGAGCAGTTCTTC.